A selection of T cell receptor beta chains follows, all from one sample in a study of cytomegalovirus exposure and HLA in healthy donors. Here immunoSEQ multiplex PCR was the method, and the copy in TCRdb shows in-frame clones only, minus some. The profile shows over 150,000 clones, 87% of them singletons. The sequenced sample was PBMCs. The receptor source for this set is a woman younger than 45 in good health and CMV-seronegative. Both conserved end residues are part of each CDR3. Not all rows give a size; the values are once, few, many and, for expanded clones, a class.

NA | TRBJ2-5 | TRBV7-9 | CASLSTRRGPGTQYF
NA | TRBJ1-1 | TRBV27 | CASSLRQGRANTEAFF
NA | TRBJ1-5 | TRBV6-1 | CASSPDGGQPQHF
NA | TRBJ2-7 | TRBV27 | CASSGSHRGGRYEQYF
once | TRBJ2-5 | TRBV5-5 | CASSLLPSGGGLDASQYF
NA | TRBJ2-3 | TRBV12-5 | CASGVNTGPTDTQYF
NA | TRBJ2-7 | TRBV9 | CASSPGTPSREQYF
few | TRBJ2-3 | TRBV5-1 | CASRRRGVTDTQYF
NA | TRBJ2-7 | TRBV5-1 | CASSFSSGGTYEQYF
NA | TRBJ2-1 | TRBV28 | CASTLPGTSGYNEQFF
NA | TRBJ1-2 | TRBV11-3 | CASSSGSGNYGYTF
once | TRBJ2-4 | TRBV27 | CASSRTSGRAGSKNIQYF
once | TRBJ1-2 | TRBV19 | CATQGGSGYGYTF
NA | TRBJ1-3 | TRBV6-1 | CASSVRQANRSGNTIYF
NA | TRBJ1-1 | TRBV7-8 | CASSLGSPGVEAFF
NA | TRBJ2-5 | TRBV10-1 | CASSESGQEETQYF
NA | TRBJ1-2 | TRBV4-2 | CASSQDLGVPQYGYTF
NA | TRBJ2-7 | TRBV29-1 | CSVEDRGLGVAGKYEQYF
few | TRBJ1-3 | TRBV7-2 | CASSPQQVRPDSGNTIYF
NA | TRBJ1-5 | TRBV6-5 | CASSYNGQNQPQHF
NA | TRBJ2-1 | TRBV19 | CASRGPGGNEQFF
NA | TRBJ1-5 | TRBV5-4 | CASSLTGSNQPQHF
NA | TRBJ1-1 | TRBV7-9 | CASSLEGANTEAFF
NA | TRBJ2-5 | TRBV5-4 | CASSLAETQYF
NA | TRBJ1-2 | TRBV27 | CASSLLPGQRGDYGYTF
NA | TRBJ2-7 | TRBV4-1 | CASSPGDRVTEQYF
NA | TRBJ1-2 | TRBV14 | CASSYSGRANTF